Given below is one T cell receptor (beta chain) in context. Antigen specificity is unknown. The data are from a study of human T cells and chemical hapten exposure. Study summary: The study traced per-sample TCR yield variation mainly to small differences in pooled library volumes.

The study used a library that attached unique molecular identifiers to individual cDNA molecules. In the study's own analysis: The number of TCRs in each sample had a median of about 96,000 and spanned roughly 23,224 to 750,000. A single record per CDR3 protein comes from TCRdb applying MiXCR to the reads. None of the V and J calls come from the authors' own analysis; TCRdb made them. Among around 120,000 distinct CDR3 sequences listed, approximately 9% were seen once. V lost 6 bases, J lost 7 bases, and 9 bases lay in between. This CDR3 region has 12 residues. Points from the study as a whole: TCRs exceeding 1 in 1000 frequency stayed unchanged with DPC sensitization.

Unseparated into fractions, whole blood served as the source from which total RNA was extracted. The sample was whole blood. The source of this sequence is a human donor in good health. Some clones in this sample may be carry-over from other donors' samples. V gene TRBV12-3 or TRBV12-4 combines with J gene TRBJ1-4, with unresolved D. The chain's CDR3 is CASSPSGEKLFF. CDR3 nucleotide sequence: TGTGCCAGCAGCCCGTCGGGTGAAAAACTGTTTTTT.